This T cell receptor beta chain was sequenced for a study of T cell repertoires in cytomegalovirus infection. At the level of the study: A matching HLA type, together with CMV infection, was signaled by public TCR beta signatures.

J lost 5 bases, V lost 4 bases, and 1 base had no gene match. Germline assignment: CDR1 MDHEN and CDR2 SYDVKM. The CDR3 loop spans 14 amino acids. Findings and caveats of the study: The ex vivo response was dominated by HLA-C-restricted CMV-specific TCR beta clonotypes. CMV carriers with the relevant HLA were identified by cumulative public TCR beta family frequency.

TCRdb re-called the reads with MiXCR, one entry per CDR3 protein. This table holds approximately 170,000 distinct CDR3 sequences, roughly 18% found once. A word on this clonotype: As yet, its antigen is unknown.

The sample was CD8+ T cells from PBMCs. The receptor was isolated from a human donor in good health (CMV status not recorded). Some clones in this sample may be carry-over from other donors' samples. This chain joins TRBV28 and TRBJ2-2; 10 nucleotides agree with TRBD1. The CDR3 loop reads CASSWTGGTGELFF. The DNA for the CDR3 is TGTGCCAGCAGTTGGACAGGGGGGACCGGGGAGCTGTTTTTT.